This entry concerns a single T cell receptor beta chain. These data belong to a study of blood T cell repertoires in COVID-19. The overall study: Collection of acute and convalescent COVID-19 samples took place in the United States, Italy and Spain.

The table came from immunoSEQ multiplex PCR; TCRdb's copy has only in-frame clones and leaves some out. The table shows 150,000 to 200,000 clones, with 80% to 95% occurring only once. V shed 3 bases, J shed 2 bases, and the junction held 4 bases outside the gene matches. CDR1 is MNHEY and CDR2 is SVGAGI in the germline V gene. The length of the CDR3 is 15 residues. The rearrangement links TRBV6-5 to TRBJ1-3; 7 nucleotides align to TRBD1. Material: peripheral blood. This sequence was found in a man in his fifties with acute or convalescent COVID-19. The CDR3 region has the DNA TGTGCCAGCAGTTATGGACAGGAGGCTGGAAACACCATATATTTT. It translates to CASSYGQEAGNTIYF.